This T cell receptor (beta chain) derives from a study of cytomegalovirus exposure and HLA in healthy donors (dated by TCRdb to between 2016 and 2019). Turning to the overall study: A later analysis indicated that the 120 validation repertoires were generated on the platform also employed for the approximately 700 repertoires of the first cohort. The study was designed to test whether signatures of past pathogen exposure could be identified by cataloging public T cell receptors. Besides the first cohort of approximately 710 subjects, a separate validation cohort made up of around 120 different subjects was used. To predict cytomegalovirus infection status, the study combined high-throughput TCR immunosequencing, statistical association of individual TCRs with disease status, and machine learning.

The library relied on the immunoSEQ multiplex PCR assay. The original pipeline was this. A statistical classification framework was built to diagnose cytomegalovirus status from the catalog of TCR beta chain sequences. The clones in this table, taken by TCRdb from immuneACCESS, are in-frame only. Not every clone is retained; where verified, under half of the shortfall comes from an unresolved V gene, and the cause of the rest is unknown. V and J calls plus clone size are reproduced from that table; the DNA served to infer D and trimming. The sample table lists under 200,000 clones, roughly 81% of them with a count of one. The top ten hold over 0.95% of the sample. Donors formed part of the validation cohort, which comprised 120 subjects and was distinct from the first cohort of 666 subjects. Via the germline V gene, CDR1 is KGHSH and CDR2 LQKENI. The CDR3 starts with the cysteine, ends with the phenylalanine, and has 12 residues. Here the CDR3 DNA is all that survives: 36 bases in frame from base 1. V gives up 4 bases and J gives up 5 bases, and the segment between their germline ends measures 7 bases.

This clone has only a few counts. Its antigen remains undetermined. Base qualities are missing; no much larger clone stands one base away. Beyond this particular receptor, the publication reports: A later analysis had no HLA typing for the validation cohort, so co-occurrence there was scored across all 130 or so repertoires. Across donors, most TCR sequences were observed very rarely, whereas some public TCRs were present in many individuals. The authors suggested that the approach could potentially be extended to other disease states and immunological phenotypes. Of the cluster scores, 90% to 95% were above 0 in a later analysis, which found that TCRs clustered in the first cohort also tended to co-occur in the 120 or so validation repertoires. In vitro tests confirmed that a few of the cytomegalovirus-associated TCR beta chains recognize cytomegalovirus antigens. The classifier was reported to diagnose cytomegalovirus status with high specificity and sensitivity in both the original and validation cohorts. In the study, approximately 160 TCR beta chains were listed as associated with cytomegalovirus.

Sequenced input: PBMCs. The sequence was obtained from a woman aged 25 to 39 in good health and CMV-seronegative. This chain joins TRBV18 to TRBJ2-3; the D gene is possibly TRBD1, with 6 bases matching. The CDR3 here reads CASSQQGDTQYF. The DNA reads TGTGCCAGCTCACAACAGGGAGATACGCAGTATTTT.